One and the same sample provided the 8 T cell receptor beta chains below, sequenced in a study of beta chain features in type 1 diabetes. What these receptors recognize is not known. Expressed TCRB transcripts were sequenced after all isolated RNA was converted to cDNA. The assay was immunoSEQ multiplex PCR, and TCRdb's table has in-frame clones only and misses some. The profile shows about 150,000 clones, approximately 8.8% of them singletons. Study-wide results and caveats: The study found moderately but significantly shorter TCRB CDR3s in all four CD4+ subsets of Type 1 diabetes patients.

Sequencing used central memory CD4+ T cells from blood. These receptors were collected from a woman aged 25 to 39 with type 1 diabetes.

Ten or more counts support this clone. The chain is built from TRBV7-9 and TRBJ2-1; 14 nucleotides align to TRBD2. The germline gives CDR1 SEHNR, CDR2 FQNEAQ (reference sequence). CDR3 size: 15 residues. V lost 5 bases, J lost 10 bases, and 7 bases stayed unmatched. Written as DNA, the CDR3 is TGTGCCAGCAGCGGGGGACTAGCGGGAGTGCCCGAGCAGTTCTTC. It yields the protein CASSGGLAGVPEQFF.

This clone was seen more than once but under ten times. This rearrangement joins TRBV7-9 to TRBJ2-7, with D uncertain. The CDR3 sequence is 14 residues long. V was clipped by 5 bases and J by 2 bases, with 13 bases between them. Germline-derived CDR1 and CDR2 are SEHNR and FQNEAQ (reference sequence). CDR3 region: CASSPRSVAYEQYF. CDR3 sequence (DNA): TGTGCCAGCAGCCCAAGGAGTGTAGCCTACGAGCAGTACTTC.

The rearrangement joins TRBV2 to TRBJ2-5; 7 bases fit TRBD2. Germline lookup yields CDR1 SNHLY and CDR2 FYNNEI. CDR3 length equals 13 residues. The V gene end was trimmed by 5 bases and the J gene end by 4 bases; junction bases not matched to a gene: 4. The CDR3 DNA follows: TGTGCCAGCAGTTCCGGGACTATAGAGACCCAGTACTTC. Amino acid sequence: CASSSGTIETQYF.

CDR3: CASSLGQAGDTEAFF. The CDR3 coding sequence is TGTGCCAGCAGCTTAGGACAGGCGGGGGACACTGAAGCTTTCTTT. The chain joins TRBV7-8 to TRBJ1-1; possibly TRBD1 for D (6 bases). The germline CDR1 and CDR2 sequences are SGHVS and FQNEAQ. The CDR3 length is 15 residues. The ends were cut back, 1 base at V and 3 bases at J, with 12 bases in the middle.

This clone has just a few counts. The chain couples TRBV7-3 to TRBJ2-5, with 14 bases aligning to TRBD2. The length of the CDR3 is 16 residues. CDR1 and CDR2 from the germline V gene are SGHTA and FQGTGA. J lost 5 bases, V lost 5 bases, and 7 bases had no gene match. The CDR3 is CASSEGTSGSGETQYF. In nucleotides, the CDR3 is TGTGCCAGCAGCGAAGGGACTAGCGGGAGCGGGGAGACCCAGTACTTC.

This clone was picked up a small number of times. CDR3 sequence (DNA): TGTGCCTGGAGTGTATTAAAGCAGAGAGGAAATGGCTACACCTTC. Its translation: CAWSVLKQRGNGYTF. The rearrangement joins TRBV30 to TRBJ1-2, with D unclear. Per germline, CDR1 GTSNPN and CDR2 SVGIG (reference sequence). The CDR3 extends over 15 amino acids. The V end lost 0 bases, the J end lost 6 bases, and 17 bases lay between the germline ends.

The gene calls are TRBV2 and TRBJ2-1; D unresolved. The CDR3 is 14 residues long. Trimming removed 10 bases at V and 0 bases at J, with 13 bases between. The germline CDR1 and CDR2 sequences are SNHLY and FYNNEI. The chain's CDR3 is CATSGSLSYNEQFF. CDR3 bases: TGTGCCACGTCCGGGTCTCTCTCCTACAATGAGCAGTTCTTC.

Only a few counts were recorded for this clone. V usage is TRBV7-6 and J usage is TRBJ2-1, with TRBD1 matching 9 bases. Germline V gene sequence: CDR1 SGHVS, CDR2 FNYEAQ. V gave up 5 bases and J gave up 1 base; unmatched junction bases: 9. CDR3 length: 17 residues. CDR3 sequence: CASSPRGQGFSYNEQFF. Here the CDR3 DNA reads TGTGCCAGCAGCCCCCGAGGACAGGGGTTTTCCTACAATGAGCAGTTCTTC.